The present entry profiles one T cell receptor beta chain with its context. Its antigen is not identified. The sample comes from a study of response to subunit inactivated influenza vaccine. TCRdb analysed the RT-PCR reads with MiXCR anew, one entry per CDR3 protein. Of some 800,000 distinct CDR3 sequences in the sample, approximately 21% are singletons; the top ten hold approximately 10%. General observations from the study: Each seasonal influenza vaccination, the authors suggested, recruits few new T cells.

This CDR3 is built from 14 residues. Trimming stripped 8 bases from V and 3 bases from J, with 17 bases between. Germline CDR1 SNHLY, CDR2 FYNNEI. V usage is TRBV2 and J usage is TRBJ2-7; the D gene could be TRBD1 or TRBD2 (5 bases each). Sequences were derived from PBMCs from blood, sampled more than 4 days after vaccination. The sequence derives from a man aged 50 or older who received an inactivated influenza vaccine. The CDR3 here is CASWARGLGYEQYF. CDR3 sequence (DNA): TGTGCCAGCTGGGCGAGGGGTCTGGGCTACGAGCAGTACTTC.